This TCR beta chain is from a study of blood T cell repertoires in COVID-19. About the research overall: T cells, B-cell-depleted T cells, or PBMCs supplied cDNA or gDNA.

Profiling relied on immunoSEQ multiplex PCR, and the TCRdb table lists in-frame clones only, not all of them. The data contain over 55,000 clones, around 88% of them singletons. Germline CDR1 and CDR2: MDHEN and SYDVKM. Trimming cost V 5 bases and J 7 bases, with 21 bases left between them. CDR3 length equals 16 residues. The specimen was peripheral blood. This clonotype was obtained from a woman of 80 years or more with acute or convalescent COVID-19. The chain recombines TRBV28 with TRBJ2-1; D is perhaps TRBD1 (6 bases). The CDR3 DNA sequence: TGTGCCAGCAGTGGACTCTGGGGACACCGAGGGAATGAGCAGTTCTTC. Translating it yields CASSGLWGHRGNEQFF.